This T cell receptor (beta chain) is drawn from a study of blood T cells in healthy people across ages. Those donating, healthy Caucasian individuals from Russia, were aged roughly 6 to 100. Primed by a sample-barcoded 5' primer and a J-beta primer mix, a second PCR proceeded for about 6 to 12 cycles. Every single cDNA molecule received a tag from a template-switch adaptor with 12 random nucleotides. TCRdb fed the 5' RACE reads into MiXCR, producing one record per CDR3 protein. The sample lists 850,000 or so distinct CDR3 sequences, about 30% seen once, with 15% to 20% in the top ten. Study findings and constraints: Older age went with lower TCR beta diversity per million T cells, in a roughly linear way. Naive T cell percentage showed a strong correlation with TCR beta diversity.

There are 14 residues in the CDR3. Germline V lookup: CDR1 MNHNS, CDR2 SASEGT. V shed 2 bases and J 10 bases; nucleotides not matched to a gene: 7. This clonotype was counted ten times or more. Its antigen is still unknown. The chain recombines TRBV6-1 with TRBJ2-1, with 8 positions matching TRBD1. This TCR was sampled from a woman aged 80 or over in good health. Sequenced sample: blood. Here the CDR3 DNA reads TGTGCCAGCAGTGAACCGGCAGGGGGCGGAGAGCAGTTCTTC. This sequence encodes CASSEPAGGGEQFF.